This record looks at one TCR beta chain sequence and its context. Its antigen remains unknown. This sample is part of a study of CD8 T cells in ankylosing spondylitis. The study's findings and limits: Characteristic of ankylosing spondylitis blood, it appeared, was a TCR beta motif comprising 7 to 9 highly homologous variants.

This CDR3 is built from 14 residues. Unmatched junction bases numbered 7, after V lost 6 bases and J lost 5 bases. CDR1 and CDR2 (germline): SQVTM, ANQGSEA. TCRdb analysed the 5' RACE reads with MiXCR anew, one entry per CDR3 protein. Of approximately 250,000 distinct CDR3 sequences listed, 20% to 30% are singletons. What was sequenced was blood, either unsorted or a sorted T cell fraction (not recorded which). The receptor was isolated from a male donor with ankylosing spondylitis or in good health (not recorded which). The rearrangement joins TRBV29-1 to TRBJ2-2; 9 positions agree with TRBD1. CDR3 DNA: TGCAGCGTGTCCGGGACAGGGAAAACCGGGGAGCTGTTTTTT. Amino acid sequence: CSVSGTGKTGELFF.